The clone carrying this TCR beta chain was counted many times. Its antigen is unidentified. This record comes from a study of neurological immune-mediated disorders. Broader study findings: On phylogenetic grouping, the repertoires of 18 of 34 multiple sclerosis patients fell within one related-CDR3 cluster, constituting a possible signature. Sharing of CDR3 amino acid sequences among expanded clones across subjects was absent, suggesting private repertoires in all groups.

Germline V gene lookup returns CDR1 SEHNR and CDR2 FQNEAQ (reference sequence). The V end lost 3 bases, the J end lost 7 bases, and 15 bases lay between the germline ends. This CDR3 has 14 residues. TCRdb reanalysed the 5' RACE reads using MiXCR and keeps one entry per CDR3 protein. The sample has 55,000 to 65,000 distinct CDR3 sequences; 3% to 4% are singletons. Unsorted libraries came from 2 million PBMCs stored at -80 °C. The clonotype originates from a woman aged 45-65 years with multiple sclerosis. Sequenced input: PBMCs. The rearrangement uses TRBV7-9 and TRBJ1-1; tentative D call: TRBD1 (6 bases). The CDR3 loop is CASSFNRAADEAFF. CDR3 DNA: TGTGCCAGCAGCTTCAACAGGGCGGCGGATGAAGCTTTCTTT.